Sequencing of this T cell receptor beta chain was carried out in a study of blood T cell repertoires in COVID-19. For the study at large: COVID-19 samples collected from the United States, Italy and Spain covered acute and convalescent phases. T cells, B-cell-depleted T cells, or PBMCs provided the cDNA or gDNA that served as material.

Authors' analysis steps: From reference gene primer amplification, estimates of nucleated cell counts were derived. Clones were sequenced by immunoSEQ multiplex PCR, and TCRdb holds only the in-frame ones, with some missing. V and J calls and clone size are given by that table; D and trimming were obtained from the DNA. Of hundreds of thousands of clones detected, roughly 86% appear once; the ten largest clones hold around 10%. Enrollment of patients from Seattle took place during active infection, with longitudinal follow-up. The CDR3 is 11 residues long. The sequencing sample was made of peripheral blood. J is TRBJ1-4 and V is TRBV21-1; the table's D call TRBD1 went unverified against the DNA. TRBV21-1 is designated a pseudogene. The TCR originated in a woman aged 25 to 39 with COVID-19, enrolled during active disease. For the CDR3, the DNA is TGTGCCAGCATCCAGAATGAAAAACTGTTTTTT. Its protein product is CASIQNEKLFF.